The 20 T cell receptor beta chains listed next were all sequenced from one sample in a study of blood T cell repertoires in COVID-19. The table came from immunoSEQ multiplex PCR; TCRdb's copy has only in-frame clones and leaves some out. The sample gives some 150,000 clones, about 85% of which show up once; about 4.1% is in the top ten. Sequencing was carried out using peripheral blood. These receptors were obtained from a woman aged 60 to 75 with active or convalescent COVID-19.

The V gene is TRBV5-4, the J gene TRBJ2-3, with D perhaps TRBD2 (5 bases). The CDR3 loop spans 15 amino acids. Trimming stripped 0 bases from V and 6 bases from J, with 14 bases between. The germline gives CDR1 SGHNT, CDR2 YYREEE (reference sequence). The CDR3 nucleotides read TGTGCCAGCAGCTTGGGTGTCGCAACGGGGGATACGCAGTATTTT. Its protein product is CASSLGVATGDTQYF.

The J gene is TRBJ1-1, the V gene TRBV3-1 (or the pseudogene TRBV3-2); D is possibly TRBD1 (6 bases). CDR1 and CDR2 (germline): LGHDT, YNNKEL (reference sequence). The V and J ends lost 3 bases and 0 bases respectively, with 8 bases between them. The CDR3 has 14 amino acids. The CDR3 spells CASSQGTMNTEAFF. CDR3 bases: TGTGCCAGCAGCCAGGGGACAATGAACACTGAAGCTTTCTTT.

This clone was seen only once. CDR3 sequence reads: CASSYTGGSTNEKLFF. CDR3 sequence (DNA): TGTGCCAGTAGTTATACAGGGGGGTCCACGAATGAAAAACTGTTTTTT. V and J are TRBV19 and TRBJ1-4; 8 bases fit TRBD1. The CDR3 length is 16 residues. The V gene end was trimmed by 5 bases and the J gene end by 5 bases; junction bases not matched to a gene: 10. The V gene's germline CDR1 is LNHDA and CDR2 SQIVND (reference sequence).

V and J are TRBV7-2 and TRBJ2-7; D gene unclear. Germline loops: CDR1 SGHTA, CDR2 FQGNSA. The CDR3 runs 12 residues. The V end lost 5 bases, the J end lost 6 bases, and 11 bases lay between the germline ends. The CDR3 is CASSAFGSEQYF. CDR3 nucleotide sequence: TGTGCCAGCAGCGCCTTCGGGTCCGAGCAGTACTTC.

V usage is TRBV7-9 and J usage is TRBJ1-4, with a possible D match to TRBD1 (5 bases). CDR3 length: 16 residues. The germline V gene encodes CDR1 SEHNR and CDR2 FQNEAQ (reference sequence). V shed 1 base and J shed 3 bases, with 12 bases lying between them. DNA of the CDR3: TGTGCCAGCAGCTTAGTCTCAGGGTCGGCTAATGAAAAACTGTTTTTT. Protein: CASSLVSGSANEKLFF.

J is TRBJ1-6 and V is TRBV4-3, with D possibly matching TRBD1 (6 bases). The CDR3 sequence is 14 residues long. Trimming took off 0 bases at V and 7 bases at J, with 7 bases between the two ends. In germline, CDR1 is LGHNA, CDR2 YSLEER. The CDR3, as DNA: TGCGCCAGCAGCCAAGAAACAGGGAATTCACCCCTCCACTTT. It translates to CASSQETGNSPLHF.

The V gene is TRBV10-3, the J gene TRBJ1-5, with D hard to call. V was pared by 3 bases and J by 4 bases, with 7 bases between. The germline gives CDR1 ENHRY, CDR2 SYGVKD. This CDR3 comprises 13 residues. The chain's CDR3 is CAISETPNQPQHF. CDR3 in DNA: TGTGCCATCAGTGAAACTCCTAATCAGCCCCAGCATTTT.

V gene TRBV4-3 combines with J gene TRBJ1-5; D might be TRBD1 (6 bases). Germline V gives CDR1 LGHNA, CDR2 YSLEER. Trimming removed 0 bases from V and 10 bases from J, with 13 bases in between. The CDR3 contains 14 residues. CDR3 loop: CASSQDQGQGPQHF. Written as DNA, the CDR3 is TGCGCCAGCAGCCAAGATCAGGGGCAAGGCCCCCAGCATTTT.

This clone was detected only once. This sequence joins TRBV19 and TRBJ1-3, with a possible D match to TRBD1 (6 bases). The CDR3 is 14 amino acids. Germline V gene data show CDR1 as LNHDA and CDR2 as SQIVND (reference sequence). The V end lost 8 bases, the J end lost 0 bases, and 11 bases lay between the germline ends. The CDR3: CASYDRSSGNTIYF. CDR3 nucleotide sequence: TGTGCCAGTTATGACAGGAGCTCTGGAAACACCATATATTTT.

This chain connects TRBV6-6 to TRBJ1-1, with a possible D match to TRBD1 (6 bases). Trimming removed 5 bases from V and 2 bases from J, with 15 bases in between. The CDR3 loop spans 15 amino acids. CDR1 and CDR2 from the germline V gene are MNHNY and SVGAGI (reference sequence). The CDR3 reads CASSPRGAANTEAFF. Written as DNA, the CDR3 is TGTGCCAGCAGTCCGCGGGGGGCAGCTAACACTGAAGCTTTCTTT.

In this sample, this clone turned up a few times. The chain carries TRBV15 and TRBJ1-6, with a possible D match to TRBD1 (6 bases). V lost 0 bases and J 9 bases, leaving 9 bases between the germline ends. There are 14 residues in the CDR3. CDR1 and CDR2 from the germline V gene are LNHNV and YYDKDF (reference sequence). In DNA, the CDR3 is TGTGCCACCAGCAGAGACCACAGGGTTTCACCCCTCCACTTT. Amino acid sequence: CATSRDHRVSPLHF.

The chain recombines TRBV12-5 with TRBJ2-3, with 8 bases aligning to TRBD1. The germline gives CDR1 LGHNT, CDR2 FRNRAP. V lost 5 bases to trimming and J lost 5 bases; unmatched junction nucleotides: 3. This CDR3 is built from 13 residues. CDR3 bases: TGTGCTAGTGGTCTAGACAGGGGAGATACGCAGTATTTT. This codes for CASGLDRGDTQYF.

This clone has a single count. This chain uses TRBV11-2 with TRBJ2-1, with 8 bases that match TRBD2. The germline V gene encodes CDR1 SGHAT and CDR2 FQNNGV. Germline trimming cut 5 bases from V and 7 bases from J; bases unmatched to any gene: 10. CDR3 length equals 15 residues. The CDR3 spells CASSRRTSTMNEQFF. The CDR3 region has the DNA TGTGCCAGCAGCCGCCGGACTAGCACTATGAATGAGCAGTTCTTC.

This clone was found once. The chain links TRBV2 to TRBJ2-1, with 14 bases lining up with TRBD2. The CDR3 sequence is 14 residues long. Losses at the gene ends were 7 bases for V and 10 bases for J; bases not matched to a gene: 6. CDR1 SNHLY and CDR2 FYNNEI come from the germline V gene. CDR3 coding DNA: TGTGCCAGCAACGAGGGACTAGCGGGGGCCGAGCAGTTCTTC. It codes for CASNEGLAGAEQFF.

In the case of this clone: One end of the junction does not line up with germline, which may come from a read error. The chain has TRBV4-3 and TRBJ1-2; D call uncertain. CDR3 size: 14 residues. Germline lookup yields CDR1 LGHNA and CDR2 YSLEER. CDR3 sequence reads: CASSQDRQDRSIAF. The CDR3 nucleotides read TGCGCCAGCAGCCAAGATCGGCAGGATCGATCCATCGCCTTC.

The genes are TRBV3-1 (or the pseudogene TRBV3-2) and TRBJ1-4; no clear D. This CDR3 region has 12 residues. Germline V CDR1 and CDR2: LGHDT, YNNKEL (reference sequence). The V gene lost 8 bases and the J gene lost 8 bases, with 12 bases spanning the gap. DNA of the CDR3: TGTGCCAGCGGATTAATCGGGGAAAAACTGTTTTTT. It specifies CASGLIGEKLFF.

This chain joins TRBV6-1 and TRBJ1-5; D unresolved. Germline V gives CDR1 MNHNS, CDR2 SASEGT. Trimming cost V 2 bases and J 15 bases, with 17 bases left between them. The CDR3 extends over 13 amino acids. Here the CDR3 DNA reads TGTGCCAGCAGTGAAACAAGTGAGGGAGTGGGGCATTTT. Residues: CASSETSEGVGHF.

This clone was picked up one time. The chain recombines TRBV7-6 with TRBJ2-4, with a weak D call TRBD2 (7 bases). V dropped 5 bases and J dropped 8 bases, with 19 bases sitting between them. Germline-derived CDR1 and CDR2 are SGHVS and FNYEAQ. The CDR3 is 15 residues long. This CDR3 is CASSEGRGRWDIQYF. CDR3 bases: TGTGCCAGCAGCGAGGGGAGGGGGAGGTGGGACATTCAGTACTTC.

CDR3 amino acids: CASSLRVSYEQYF. The CDR3 DNA reads as TGTGCCAGCAGCTTGCGGGTCTCCTACGAGCAGTACTTC. The chain is built from TRBV7-8 and TRBJ2-7; D possibly corresponds to TRBD2 (5 bases). Trimming left V 3 bases short and J 0 bases short, with 6 bases between. Germline CDR1 reads SGHVS; CDR2 reads FQNEAQ. The CDR3 has 13 residues.

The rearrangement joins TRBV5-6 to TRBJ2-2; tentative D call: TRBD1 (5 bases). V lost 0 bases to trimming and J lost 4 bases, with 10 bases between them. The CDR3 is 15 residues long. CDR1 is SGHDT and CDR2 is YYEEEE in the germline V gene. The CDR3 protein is CASSLGGRVTGELFF. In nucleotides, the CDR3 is TGTGCCAGCAGCTTGGGCGGCAGGGTCACCGGGGAGCTGTTTTTT.